This TCR beta chain was captured by sequencing in a study of long-term antiretroviral therapy in people with HIV. Study outcomes and limitations: Drawn between about 2004 and 2017, the blood was possibly obtained under older ART regimens. Whereas controls had wider CDR3 length ranges, HIV repertoires had narrower ones.

This clone occurred a few times. The antigen is undetermined. The CDR3 has 17 amino acids. Germline-derived CDR1 and CDR2 are SNHLY and FYNNEI. With 0 bases removed from V and 1 base from J, the gap between germline ends came to 13 bases. The assay used was immunoSEQ (version v3.0), run at survey level. The table came from immunoSEQ multiplex PCR; TCRdb's copy has only in-frame clones and leaves some out. The data contain some 10,000 clones, around 70% of them singletons. Donors needed at least one pre-ART PBMC sample plus at least two post-ART samples. This clonotype was obtained from a man aged 40-55 years with HIV. The sequenced sample was unsorted PBMCs, obtained 1.8 years before starting antiretroviral therapy. V is TRBV2 and J is TRBJ1-5, with D perhaps matching TRBD1 (5 bases). The CDR3 DNA is TGTGCCAGCAGTGAAGCGCTAGGCAGGGTCAGCAATCAGCCCCAGCATTTT. Protein sequence: CASSEALGRVSNQPQHF.